The 8 T cell receptor beta chains given below trace back to one sample, sequenced in a study of blood T cell repertoires in COVID-19 (dated by TCRdb to the early 2020s). Library preparation used the immunoSEQ multiplex PCR assay. The table comes from immuneACCESS by way of TCRdb, which keeps in-frame sequences with V and J called. Part of the clones is missing from these tables; in studies checked, under half for an unresolved V gene and the rest for unknown reasons. The sample records about 190,000 clones, around 89% of which are singletons. About 0.66% of the sample lies in the top ten. The sequenced sample consisted of peripheral blood. The receptors were gathered from a man aged 50 to 59 with acute or convalescent COVID-19.

V gene TRBV5-1 combines with J gene TRBJ2-1; possible D gene TRBD1, 6 bases. This CDR3 is built from 16 residues. Germline CDR1 is SGHRS and CDR2 is YFSETQ. The V gene lost 4 bases and the J gene lost 4 bases, with 18 bases spanning the gap. CDR3 DNA: TGCGCCAGCAGCCCGGGCCTTCTAGGGGGTTACAATGAGCAGTTCTTC. It encodes CASSPGLLGGYNEQFF.

This chain connects TRBV19 to TRBJ2-1, with TRBD2 as a possible D gene (6 bases). The germline gives CDR1 LNHDA, CDR2 SQIVND (reference sequence). The CDR3 covers 17 residues. Trimming removed 2 bases from V and 7 bases from J, with 21 bases in between. CDR3 in amino acids: CASSITFGAGRHNEQFF. The CDR3 bases are TGTGCCAGTAGTATAACGTTTGGGGCAGGGAGGCATAATGAGCAGTTCTTC.

Here the CDR3 DNA reads TGCGCCAGCAGCCAAGAGCCAGCGGGGGGGCCTGTAGGGACCCAGTACTTC. Residues: CASSQEPAGGPVGTQYF. This chain joins TRBV4-3 and TRBJ2-5; 10 bases are shared with TRBD2. Germline V lookup: CDR1 LGHNA, CDR2 YSLEER. Trimming cost V 0 bases and J 7 bases; bases outside gene matches: 11. The CDR3 contains 17 residues.

For the CDR3, the DNA is TGTGCCAGCAGCTCACTAGCGGGAGGGGACAATGAGCAGTTCTTC. Its translation is CASSSLAGGDNEQFF. V and J are TRBV7-3 and TRBJ2-1; 13 bases are shared with TRBD2. V lost 4 bases and J lost 5; bases outside the gene matches: 2. This CDR3 has 15 amino acids. Germline-derived CDR1 and CDR2 are SGHTA and FQGTGA. The entire variable domain, with the rest obtained from reference TRBV7-3 and TRBJ2-1, is as follows: GAGVSQTPSNKVTEKGKYVELRCDPISGHTALYWYRQSLGQGPEFLIYFQGTGAADDSGLPNDRFFAVRPEGSVSTLKIQRTERGDSAVYLCASSSLAGGDNEQFFGPGTRLTVL.

V gene TRBV7-3 combines with J gene TRBJ1-6, with D tentatively TRBD1 (5 bases). Trimming cost V 1 base and J 10 bases, with 23 bases left between them. The CDR3 totals 18 residues. Germline loops: CDR1 SGHTA, CDR2 FQGTGA. The chain's CDR3 is CASSLRGGAHPEDSPLHF. The CDR3 region has the DNA TGTGCCAGCAGCTTAAGGGGAGGGGCCCACCCAGAGGACTCACCCCTCCACTTT. Filled out from reference TRBV7-3 and TRBJ1-6, the complete variable domain reads GAGVSQTPSNKVTEKGKYVELRCDPISGHTALYWYRQSLGQGPEFLIYFQGTGAADDSGLPNDRFFAVRPEGSVSTLKIQRTERGDSAVYLCASSLRGGAHPEDSPLHFGNGTRLTVT.

The J gene is TRBJ1-6, the V gene TRBV10-3, with D possibly TRBD1 on 6 matching bases. This CDR3 has 15 residues. Germline loops: CDR1 ENHRY, CDR2 SYGVKD. Trimming pared 5 bases from V and 5 bases from J, leaving 13 bases between. CDR3 coding DNA: TGTGCCATCAGTCCGGACAGCTTAGATAATTCACCCCTCCACTTT. Protein: CAISPDSLDNSPLHF.

The CDR3 bases are TGCGCCAGCAGCTCACGGGGGACCTACAATGAGCAGTTCTTC. Its translation: CASSSRGTYNEQFF. The chain combines TRBV5-1 with TRBJ2-1, with a weak D call TRBD2 (6 bases). V lost 3 bases and J lost 2, with 9 bases in between. The CDR3 totals 14 residues. Germline CDR1 and CDR2: SGHRS and YFSETQ.

This chain joins TRBV10-3 and TRBJ2-3; D is unclear. The ends were cut back, 3 bases at V and 1 base at J, with 8 bases in the middle. The CDR3 is 14 amino acids. The V gene's germline CDR1 is ENHRY and CDR2 SYGVKD. CDR3 in DNA: TGTGCCATCAGTGATAGTCTTCGCACAGATACGCAGTATTTT. This codes for CAISDSLRTDTQYF.